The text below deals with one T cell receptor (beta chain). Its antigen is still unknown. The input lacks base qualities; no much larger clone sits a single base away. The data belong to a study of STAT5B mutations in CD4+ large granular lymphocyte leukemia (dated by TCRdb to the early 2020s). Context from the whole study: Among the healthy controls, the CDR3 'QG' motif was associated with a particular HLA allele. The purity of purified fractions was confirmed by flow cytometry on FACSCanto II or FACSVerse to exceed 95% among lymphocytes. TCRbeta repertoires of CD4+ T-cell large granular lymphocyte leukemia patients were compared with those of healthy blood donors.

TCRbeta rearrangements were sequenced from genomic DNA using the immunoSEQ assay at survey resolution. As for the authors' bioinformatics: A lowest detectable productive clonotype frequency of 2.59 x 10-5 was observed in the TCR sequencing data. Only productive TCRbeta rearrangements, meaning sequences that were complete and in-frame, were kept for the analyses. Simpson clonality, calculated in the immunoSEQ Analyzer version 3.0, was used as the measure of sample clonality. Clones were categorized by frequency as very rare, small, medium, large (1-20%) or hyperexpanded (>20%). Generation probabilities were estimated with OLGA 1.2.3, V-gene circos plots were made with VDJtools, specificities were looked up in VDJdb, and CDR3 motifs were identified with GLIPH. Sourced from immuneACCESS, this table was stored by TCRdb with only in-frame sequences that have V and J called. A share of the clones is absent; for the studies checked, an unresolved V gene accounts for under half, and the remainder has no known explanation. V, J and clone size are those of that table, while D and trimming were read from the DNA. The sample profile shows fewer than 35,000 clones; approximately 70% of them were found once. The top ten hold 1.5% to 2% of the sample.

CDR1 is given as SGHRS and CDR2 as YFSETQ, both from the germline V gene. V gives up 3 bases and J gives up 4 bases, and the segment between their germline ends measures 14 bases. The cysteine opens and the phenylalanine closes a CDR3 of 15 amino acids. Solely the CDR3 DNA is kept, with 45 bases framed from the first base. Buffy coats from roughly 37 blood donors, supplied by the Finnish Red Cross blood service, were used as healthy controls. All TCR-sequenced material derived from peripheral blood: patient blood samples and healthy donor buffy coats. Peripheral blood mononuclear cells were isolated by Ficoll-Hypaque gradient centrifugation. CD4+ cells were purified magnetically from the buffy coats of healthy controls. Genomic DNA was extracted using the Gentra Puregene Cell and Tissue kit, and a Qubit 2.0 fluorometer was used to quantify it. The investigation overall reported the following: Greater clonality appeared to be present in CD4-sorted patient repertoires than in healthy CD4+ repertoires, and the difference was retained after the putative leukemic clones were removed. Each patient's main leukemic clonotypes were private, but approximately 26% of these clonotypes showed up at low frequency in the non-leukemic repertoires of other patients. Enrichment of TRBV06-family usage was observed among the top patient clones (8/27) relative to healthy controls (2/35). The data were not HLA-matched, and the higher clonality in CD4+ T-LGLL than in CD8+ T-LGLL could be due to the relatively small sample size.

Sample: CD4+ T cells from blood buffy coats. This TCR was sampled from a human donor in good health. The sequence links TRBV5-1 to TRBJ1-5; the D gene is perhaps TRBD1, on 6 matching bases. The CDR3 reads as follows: CASSSTGRWNQPQHF. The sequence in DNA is TGCGCCAGCAGCTCCACAGGGCGTTGGAATCAGCCCCAGCATTTT.